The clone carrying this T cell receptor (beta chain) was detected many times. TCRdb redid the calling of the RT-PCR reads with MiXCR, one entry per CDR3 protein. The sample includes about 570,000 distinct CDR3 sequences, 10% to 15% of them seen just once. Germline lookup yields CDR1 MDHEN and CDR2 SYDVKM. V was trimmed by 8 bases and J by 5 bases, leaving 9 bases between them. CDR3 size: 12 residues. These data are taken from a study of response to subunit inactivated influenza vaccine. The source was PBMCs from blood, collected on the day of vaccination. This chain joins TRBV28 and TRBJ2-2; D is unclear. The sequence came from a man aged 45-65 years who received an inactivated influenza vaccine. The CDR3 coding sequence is TGTGCCAGCGGTCGAGTTACCGGGGAGCTGTTTTTT. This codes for CASGRVTGELFF.